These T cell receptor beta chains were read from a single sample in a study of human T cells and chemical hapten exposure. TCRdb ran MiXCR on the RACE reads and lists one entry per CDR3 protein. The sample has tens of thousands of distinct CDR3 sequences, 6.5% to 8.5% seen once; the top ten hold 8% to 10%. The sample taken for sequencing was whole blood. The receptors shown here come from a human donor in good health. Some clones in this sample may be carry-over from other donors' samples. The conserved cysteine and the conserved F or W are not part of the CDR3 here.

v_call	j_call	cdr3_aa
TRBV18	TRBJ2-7	ASSPLQDTYEQY
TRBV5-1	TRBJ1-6	ASTSGTGESPLH
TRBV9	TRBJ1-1	ASSVAPQWNTEAF
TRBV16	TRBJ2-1	ASSQIHAGGGEQF
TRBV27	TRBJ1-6	ASSPQGSSYNSPLH
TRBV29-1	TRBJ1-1	SSGGRGNTEAF
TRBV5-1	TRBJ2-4	ASSSGPRGRTKNIQY
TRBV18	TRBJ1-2	ASSPQGRKTGGYT
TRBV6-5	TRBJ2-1	ASSYRRPSSYNEQF
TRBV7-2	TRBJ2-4	ASSLSLLSPLAGANKNIQY
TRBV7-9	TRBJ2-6	ASSRTTGPGANVLT
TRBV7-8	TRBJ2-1	ASSLAGLAGREF
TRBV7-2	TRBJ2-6	ASSFKTGANVLT
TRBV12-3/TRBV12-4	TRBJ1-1	ASSIGQDTEAF
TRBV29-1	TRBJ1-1	SADGQRNTEAF
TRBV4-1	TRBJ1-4	ASSLLRVEKLF
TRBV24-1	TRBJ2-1	ATSDPRTSGSEQF
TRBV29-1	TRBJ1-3	SVGTGGSGGNTIY
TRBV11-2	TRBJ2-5	ASSPRQGRAQETQY
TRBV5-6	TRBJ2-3	ASSLRLADFSTDTQY
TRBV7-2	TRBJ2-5	ASSTGTAKETQY
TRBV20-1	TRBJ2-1	SARGLAHHNNEQF
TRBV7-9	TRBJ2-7	ASSTGYEQY
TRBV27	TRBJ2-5	ASTGAGEETQY
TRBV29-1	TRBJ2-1	SVELAVRAYNEQF
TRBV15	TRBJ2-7	ATSRDLNGYEQY
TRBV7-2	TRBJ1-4	ASSSGDSTNEKLF
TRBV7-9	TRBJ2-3	ASRHVTDTQY
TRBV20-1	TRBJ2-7	SALRQGTYEQY
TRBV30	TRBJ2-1	AWSVGMYTGNEQF
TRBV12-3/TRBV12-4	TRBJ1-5	ASSRDRGINQPQH
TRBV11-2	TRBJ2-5	ASSLGLGTETQY
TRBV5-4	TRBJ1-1	ASSMDTRSMGEAF
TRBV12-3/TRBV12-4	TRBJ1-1	ASSLSGTGWSEAF
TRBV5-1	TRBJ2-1	ASSALITSGRDNEQF
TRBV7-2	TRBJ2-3	ASSLGVDTQY
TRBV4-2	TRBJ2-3	ASSQRTGRGDTDTQY
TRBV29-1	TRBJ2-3	STLSRGTPPDTQY
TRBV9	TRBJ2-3	ASSVTPSTDTQY
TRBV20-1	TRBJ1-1	SASPTGETEAF
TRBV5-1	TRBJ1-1	ASSFNSLNTEAF
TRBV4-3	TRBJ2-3	ASSQDWTSGGTPPKY
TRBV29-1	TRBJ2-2	SVDKPTGELF
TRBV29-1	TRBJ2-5	SVEGPRSGGPGPQY
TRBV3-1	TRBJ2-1	ASSQVGTSNEQF
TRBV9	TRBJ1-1	ASSVANPPYTEAF
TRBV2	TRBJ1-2	ASSYDSLYGYT
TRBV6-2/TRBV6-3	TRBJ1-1	ASRLMPRAEAF
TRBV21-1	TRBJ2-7	ASSPTSGSSQSSYEQY
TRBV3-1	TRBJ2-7	ASSQEGPRSNEQY
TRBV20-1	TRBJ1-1	SAGGGAGYTEAF
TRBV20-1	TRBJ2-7	SARARASLWEQY
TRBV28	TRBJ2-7	ASSARDRVTYEQY